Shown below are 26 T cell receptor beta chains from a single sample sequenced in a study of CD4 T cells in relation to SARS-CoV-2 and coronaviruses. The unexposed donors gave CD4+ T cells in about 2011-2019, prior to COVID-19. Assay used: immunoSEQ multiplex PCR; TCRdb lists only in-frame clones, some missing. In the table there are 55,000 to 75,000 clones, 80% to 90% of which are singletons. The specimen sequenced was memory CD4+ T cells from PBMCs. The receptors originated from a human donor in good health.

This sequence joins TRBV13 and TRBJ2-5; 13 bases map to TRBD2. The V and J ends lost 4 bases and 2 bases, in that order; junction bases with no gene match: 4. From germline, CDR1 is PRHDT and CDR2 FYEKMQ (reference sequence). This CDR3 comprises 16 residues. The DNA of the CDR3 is TGTGCCAGCAGCTCCAAGGGACTAGCGGGGCAAGAGACCCAGTACTTC. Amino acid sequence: CASSSKGLAGQETQYF.

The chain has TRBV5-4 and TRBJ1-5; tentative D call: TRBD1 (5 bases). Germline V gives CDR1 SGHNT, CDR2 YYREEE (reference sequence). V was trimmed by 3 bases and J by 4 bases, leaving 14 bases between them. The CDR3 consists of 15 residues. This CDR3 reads CASSWDPGSNQPQHF. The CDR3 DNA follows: TGTGCCAGCAGCTGGGACCCAGGCTCAAATCAGCCCCAGCATTTT.

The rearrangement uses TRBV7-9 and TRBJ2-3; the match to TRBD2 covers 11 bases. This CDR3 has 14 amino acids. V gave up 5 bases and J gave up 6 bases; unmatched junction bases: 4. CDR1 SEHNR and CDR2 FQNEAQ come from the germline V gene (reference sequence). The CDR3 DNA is TGTGCCAGCAGCAACCGACTAGCGGGGGATACGCAGTATTTT. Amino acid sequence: CASSNRLAGDTQYF. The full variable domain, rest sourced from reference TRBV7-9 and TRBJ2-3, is DTGVSQNPRHKITKRGQNVTFRCDPISEHNRLYWYRQTLGQGPEFLTYFQNEAQLEKSRLLSDRFSAERPKGSFSTLEIQRTEQGDSAMYLCASSNRLAGDTQYFGPGTRLTVL.

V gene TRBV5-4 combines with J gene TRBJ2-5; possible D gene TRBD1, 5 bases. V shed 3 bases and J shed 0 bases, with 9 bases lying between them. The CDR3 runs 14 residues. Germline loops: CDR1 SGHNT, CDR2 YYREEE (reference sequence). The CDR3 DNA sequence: TGTGCCAGCAGCTCGAAGACAGACCAAGAGACCCAGTACTTC. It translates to CASSSKTDQETQYF.

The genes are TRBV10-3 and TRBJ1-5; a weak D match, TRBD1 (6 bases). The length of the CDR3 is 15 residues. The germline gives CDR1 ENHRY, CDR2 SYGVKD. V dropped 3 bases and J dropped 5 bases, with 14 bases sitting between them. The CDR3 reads CAISDYGGGDQPQHF. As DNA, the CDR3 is TGTGCCATCAGTGACTACGGGGGCGGCGATCAGCCCCAGCATTTT.

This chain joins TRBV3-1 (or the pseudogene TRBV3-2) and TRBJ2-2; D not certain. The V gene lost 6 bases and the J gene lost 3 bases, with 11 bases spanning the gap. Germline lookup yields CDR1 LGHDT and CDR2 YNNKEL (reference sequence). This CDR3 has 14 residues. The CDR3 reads CASSPRLDTGELFF. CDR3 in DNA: TGTGCCAGCAGTCCCAGGCTGGACACCGGGGAGCTGTTTTTT.

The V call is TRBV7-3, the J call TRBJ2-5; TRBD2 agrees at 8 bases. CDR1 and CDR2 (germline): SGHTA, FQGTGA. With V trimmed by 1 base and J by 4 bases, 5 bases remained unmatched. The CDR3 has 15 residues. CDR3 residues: CASSLRGSGVETQYF. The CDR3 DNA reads TGTGCCAGCAGCTTAAGAGGTAGCGGGGTAGAGACCCAGTACTTC.

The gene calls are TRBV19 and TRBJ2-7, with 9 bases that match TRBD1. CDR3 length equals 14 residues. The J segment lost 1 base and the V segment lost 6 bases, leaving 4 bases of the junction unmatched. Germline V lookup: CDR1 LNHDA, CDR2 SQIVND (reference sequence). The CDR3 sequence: CASSRDRGSYEQYF. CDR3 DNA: TGTGCCAGTAGCCGAGACAGGGGGTCCTACGAGCAGTACTTC.

The CDR3 here is CASSSPNRRARQNYGYTF. The CDR3 nucleotides are TGTGCCAGCAGCTCTCCGAACCGCCGGGCCCGGCAAAACTATGGCTACACCTTC. The V and J genes are TRBV5-6 and TRBJ1-2, with unresolved D. The V end was cut by 3 bases, the J end by 2 bases, with 23 bases between. From germline, CDR1 is SGHDT and CDR2 YYEEEE. The CDR3 is 18 residues long.

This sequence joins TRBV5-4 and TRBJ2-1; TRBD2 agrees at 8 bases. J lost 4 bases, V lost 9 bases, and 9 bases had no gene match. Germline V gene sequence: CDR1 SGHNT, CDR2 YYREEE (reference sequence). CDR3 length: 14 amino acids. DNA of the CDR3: TGTGCCATCGCACGGGCGGGAGGTTACAATGAGCAGTTCTTC. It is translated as CAIARAGGYNEQFF.

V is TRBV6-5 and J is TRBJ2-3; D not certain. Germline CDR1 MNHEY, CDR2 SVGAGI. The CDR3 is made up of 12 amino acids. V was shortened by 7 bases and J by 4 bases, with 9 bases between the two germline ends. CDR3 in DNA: TGTGCCAGCACATGGAAAGCAGATACGCAGTATTTT. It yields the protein CASTWKADTQYF.

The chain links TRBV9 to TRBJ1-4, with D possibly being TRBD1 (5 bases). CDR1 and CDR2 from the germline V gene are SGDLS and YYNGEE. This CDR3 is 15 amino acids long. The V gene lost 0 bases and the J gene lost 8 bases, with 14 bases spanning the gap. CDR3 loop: CASSVDPGGREKLFF. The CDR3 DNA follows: TGTGCCAGCAGCGTAGACCCCGGGGGACGAGAAAAACTGTTTTTT.

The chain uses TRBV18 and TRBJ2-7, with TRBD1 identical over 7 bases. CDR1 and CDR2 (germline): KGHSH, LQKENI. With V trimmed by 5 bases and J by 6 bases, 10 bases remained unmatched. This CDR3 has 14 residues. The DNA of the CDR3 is TGTGCCAGCTCAACGACAGGGAGAGACTTCGAGCAGTACTTC. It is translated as CASSTTGRDFEQYF.

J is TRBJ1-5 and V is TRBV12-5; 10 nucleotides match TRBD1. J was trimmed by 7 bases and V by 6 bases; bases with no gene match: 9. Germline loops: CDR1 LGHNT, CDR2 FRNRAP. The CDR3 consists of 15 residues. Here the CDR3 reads CASGRDRGGMQPQHF. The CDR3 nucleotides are TGTGCTAGTGGCCGGGACAGGGGCGGCATGCAGCCCCAGCATTTT.

The DNA for the CDR3 is TGCGCCAGCAGTGACGTGGGCGGGAGGGCTTACAATGAGCAGTTCTTC. This codes for CASSDVGGRAYNEQFF. The J gene is TRBJ2-1, the V gene TRBV10-2, with 9 bases matching TRBD2. The V segment lost 3 bases and the J segment 4 bases; nucleotides outside the gene matches: 7. CDR1 and CDR2 from the germline V gene are WSHSY and SAAADI. The CDR3 contains 16 residues.

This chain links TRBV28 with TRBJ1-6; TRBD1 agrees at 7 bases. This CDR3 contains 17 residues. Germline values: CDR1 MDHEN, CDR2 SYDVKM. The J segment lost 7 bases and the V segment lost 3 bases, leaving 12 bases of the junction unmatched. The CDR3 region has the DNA TGTGCCAGCAGTTTTATAGAGAGGGGGCTGAGGAATTCACCCCTCCACTTT. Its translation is CASSFIERGLRNSPLHF.

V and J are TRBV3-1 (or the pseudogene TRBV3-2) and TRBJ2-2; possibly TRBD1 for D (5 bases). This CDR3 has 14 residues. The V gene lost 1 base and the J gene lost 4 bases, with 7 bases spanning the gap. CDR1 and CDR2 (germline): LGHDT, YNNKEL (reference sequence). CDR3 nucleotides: TGTGCCAGCAGCCAAGGACAGATCACCGGGGAGCTGTTTTTT. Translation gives CASSQGQITGELFF.

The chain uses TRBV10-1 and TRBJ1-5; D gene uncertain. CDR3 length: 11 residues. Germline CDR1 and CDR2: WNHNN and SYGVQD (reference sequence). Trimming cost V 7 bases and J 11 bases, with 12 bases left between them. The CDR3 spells CASKGIKSQHF. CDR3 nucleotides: TGCGCCAGCAAGGGAATCAAGTCCCAGCATTTT.

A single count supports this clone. Here the CDR3 reads CASSEPPGRENTGELFF. The CDR3 nucleotides read TGCGCCAGCAGTGAACCTCCGGGAAGGGAGAACACCGGGGAGCTGTTTTTT. This chain connects TRBV10-1 to TRBJ2-2, with D possibly matching TRBD2 (5 bases). There are 17 residues in the CDR3. V lost 3 bases to trimming and J lost 1 base, with 15 bases between them. Germline CDR1 is WNHNN and CDR2 is SYGVQD (reference sequence).

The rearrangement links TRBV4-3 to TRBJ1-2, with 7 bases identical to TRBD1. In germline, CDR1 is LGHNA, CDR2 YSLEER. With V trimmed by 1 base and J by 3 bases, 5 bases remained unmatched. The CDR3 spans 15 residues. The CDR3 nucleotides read TGCGCCAGCAGCCAAGGGCACCAGGGGGACTATGGCTACACCTTC. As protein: CASSQGHQGDYGYTF.

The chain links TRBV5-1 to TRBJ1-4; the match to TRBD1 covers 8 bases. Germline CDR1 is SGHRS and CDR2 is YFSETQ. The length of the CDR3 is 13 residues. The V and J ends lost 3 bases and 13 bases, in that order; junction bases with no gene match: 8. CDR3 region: CASSSGQGDRLFF. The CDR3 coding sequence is TGCGCCAGCAGCTCCGGACAGGGTGACAGACTGTTTTTT.

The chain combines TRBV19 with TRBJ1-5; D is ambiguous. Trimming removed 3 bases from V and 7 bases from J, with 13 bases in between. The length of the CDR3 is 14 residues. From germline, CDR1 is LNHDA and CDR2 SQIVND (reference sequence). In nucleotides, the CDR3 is TGTGCCAGTAGTATGCAGGATAACTTGCAGCCCCAGCATTTT. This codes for CASSMQDNLQPQHF.

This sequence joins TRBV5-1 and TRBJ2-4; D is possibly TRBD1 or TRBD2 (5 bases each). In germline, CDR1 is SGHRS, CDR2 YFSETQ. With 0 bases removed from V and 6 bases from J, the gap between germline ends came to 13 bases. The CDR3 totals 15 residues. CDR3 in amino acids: CASSLGGDEGNIQYF. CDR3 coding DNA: TGCGCCAGCAGCTTGGGAGGGGATGAGGGAAACATTCAGTACTTC.

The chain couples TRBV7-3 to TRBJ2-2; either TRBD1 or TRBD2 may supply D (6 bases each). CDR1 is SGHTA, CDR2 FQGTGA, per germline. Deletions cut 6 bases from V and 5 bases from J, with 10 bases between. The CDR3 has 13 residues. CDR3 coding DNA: TGTGCCAGCAGGGAGGGGGGAACCGGGGAGCTGTTTTTT. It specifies CASREGGTGELFF.

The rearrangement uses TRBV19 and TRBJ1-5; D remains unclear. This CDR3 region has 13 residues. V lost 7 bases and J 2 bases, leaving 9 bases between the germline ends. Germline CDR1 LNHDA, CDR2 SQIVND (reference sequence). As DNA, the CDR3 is TGTGCCAGTAACGACTGGCGCAATCAGCCCCAGCATTTT. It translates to CASNDWRNQPQHF.

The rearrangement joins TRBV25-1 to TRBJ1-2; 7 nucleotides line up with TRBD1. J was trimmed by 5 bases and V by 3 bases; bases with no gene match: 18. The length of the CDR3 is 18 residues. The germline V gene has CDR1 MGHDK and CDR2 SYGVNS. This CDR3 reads CASSETLGGTDQNYGYTF. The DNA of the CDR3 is TGTGCCAGCAGTGAGACCCTAGGGGGCACCGACCAAAATTATGGCTACACCTTC.